This passage covers 17 T cell receptor beta chains from one sample sequenced in a study of blood T cell repertoires in COVID-19. Profiling relied on immunoSEQ multiplex PCR, and the TCRdb table lists in-frame clones only, not all of them. The sample yields tens of thousands of clones, 70% to 90% seen once. Sample: peripheral blood. The receptors stem from a man between 60 and 75 years old with acute or convalescent COVID-19.

This chain's CDR3 is CSVGAGPSTDTQYF. In nucleotides, the CDR3 is TGCAGCGTGGGTGCGGGGCCTAGCACAGATACGCAGTATTTT. V and J are TRBV29-1 and TRBJ2-3; maybe TRBD2 (6 bases). With 6 bases removed from V and 0 bases from J, the gap between germline ends came to 13 bases. Germline lookup yields CDR1 SQVTM and CDR2 ANQGSEA. This CDR3 spans 14 amino acids.

The gene calls are TRBV7-9 and TRBJ1-4, with D tentatively TRBD1 (6 bases). This CDR3 is 15 amino acids long. Germline CDR1 SEHNR, CDR2 FQNEAQ (reference sequence). Trimming removed 5 bases from V and 6 bases from J, with 16 bases in between. CDR3: CASSRPGGRYEKLFF. The CDR3, as DNA: TGTGCCAGCAGCCGGCCGGGGGGGCGGTATGAAAAACTGTTTTTT.

This clone was found once. V and J are TRBV5-1 and TRBJ2-1; 8 nucleotides match TRBD2. The CDR3 spans 14 residues. Germline V gene sequence: CDR1 SGHRS, CDR2 YFSETQ. V shed 6 bases, J shed 8 bases, and the junction held 10 bases outside the gene matches. The CDR3 region has the DNA TGCGCCAGCAACTCTCTAGCGGGCCCCGATGAGCAGTTCTTC. Residues: CASNSLAGPDEQFF.

V and J are TRBV19 and TRBJ2-3, with 7 positions matching TRBD1. The germline V gene encodes CDR1 LNHDA and CDR2 SQIVND (reference sequence). The CDR3 is made up of 14 amino acids. Trimming removed 3 bases from V and 5 bases from J; junction bases left unmatched: 5. DNA of the CDR3: TGTGCCAGTAGTATTGAGGGGGCCGGAGATACGCAGTATTTT. Amino acid sequence: CASSIEGAGDTQYF.

The chain combines TRBV7-9 with TRBJ2-1; the D gene is possibly TRBD2 (6 bases). V lost 6 bases to trimming and J lost 0 bases, with 15 bases between them. The CDR3 has 16 residues. Germline CDR1 reads SEHNR; CDR2 reads FQNEAQ (reference sequence). CDR3 DNA sequence: TGTGCCAGCAGACCGGAGGGAGCAACCTCCTACAATGAGCAGTTCTTC. This gives the protein CASRPEGATSYNEQFF. Looking up the rest from reference TRBV7-9 and TRBJ2-1 gives the full variable domain: DTGVSQNPRHKITKRGQNVTFRCDPISEHNRLYWYRQTLGQGPEFLTYFQNEAQLEKSRLLSDRFSAERPKGSFSTLEIQRTEQGDSAMYLCASRPEGATSYNEQFFGPGTRLTVL.

The J gene is TRBJ2-1, the V gene TRBV24-1; TRBD1 matches 9 bases. The CDR3 runs 16 residues. V dropped 3 bases and J dropped 9; count of bases not matched to a gene: 11. Germline CDR1 KGHDR, CDR2 SFDVKD. The CDR3 nucleotides read TGTGCCACCAGTGATCCTCCGGGACAGGGCCTCGGTGAGCAGTTCTTC. As protein: CATSDPPGQGLGEQFF.

The chain uses TRBV30 and TRBJ1-5, with D possibly TRBD1 on 5 matching bases. With 1 base removed from V and 3 bases from J, the gap between germline ends came to 16 bases. The CDR3 sequence is 16 residues long. Germline V gene lookup returns CDR1 GTSNPN and CDR2 SVGIG (reference sequence). CDR3 sequence reads: CAWSEGDRPFNQPQHF. CDR3 coding DNA: TGTGCCTGGAGTGAGGGTGACAGACCTTTCAATCAGCCCCAGCATTTT. Full variable domain (outside the CDR3, taken from reference TRBV30 and TRBJ1-5): SQTIHQWPATLVQPVGSPLSLECTVEGTSNPNLYWYRQAAGRGLQLLFYSVGIGQISSEVPQNLSASRPQDRQFILSSKKLLLSDSGFYLCAWSEGDRPFNQPQHFGDGTRLSIL.

V usage is TRBV9 and J usage is TRBJ1-2; 7 nucleotides line up with TRBD1. This CDR3 is 15 amino acids long. Looked up from germline, CDR1 is SGDLS and CDR2 is YYNGEE. With 2 bases clipped from V and 10 bases from J, the junction kept 14 bases outside the gene matches. The chain's CDR3 is CASSVQTGTVGAYTF. As DNA, the CDR3 is TGTGCCAGCAGCGTCCAAACCGGGACAGTAGGGGCCTACACCTTC.

The V gene is TRBV4-3, the J gene TRBJ1-6; TRBD1 is a possible D gene (5 bases). This CDR3 has 14 residues. The V gene's germline CDR1 is LGHNA and CDR2 YSLEER. Trimming removed 3 bases from V and 5 bases from J, with 8 bases in between. The CDR3: CASSHRANNSPLHF. For the CDR3, the DNA is TGCGCCAGCAGCCACAGGGCGAATAATTCACCCCTCCACTTT.

V and J are TRBV7-8 and TRBJ1-5, with D perhaps TRBD1 (5 bases). This CDR3 spans 15 amino acids. Trimming cost V 1 base and J 9 bases, with 16 bases left between them. The germline CDR1 and CDR2 sequences are SGHVS and FQNEAQ. The chain's CDR3 is CASSLDRASGRPQHF. CDR3 nucleotide sequence: TGTGCCAGCAGCTTAGACCGGGCCTCAGGGCGGCCCCAGCATTTT.

This chain links TRBV25-1 with TRBJ1-4; D is perhaps TRBD1 (5 bases). This CDR3 is built from 13 residues. Germline-derived CDR1 and CDR2 are MGHDK and SYGVNS. V dropped 3 bases and J dropped 6 bases, with 8 bases sitting between them. Here the CDR3 reads CASSEGTYEKLFF. CDR3 coding DNA: TGTGCCAGCAGTGAGGGGACTTATGAAAAACTGTTTTTT.

As regards this clone: The identical CDR3 is also encoded by other nucleotide sequences in the sample. The CDR3 protein is CAWNPGLAYEQYF. CDR3 coding DNA: TGTGCCTGGAATCCGGGACTCGCCTACGAGCAGTACTTC. This chain connects TRBV30 to TRBJ2-7; a weak D match, TRBD2 (6 bases). The CDR3 loop spans 13 amino acids. Germline V gene data show CDR1 as GTSNPN and CDR2 as SVGIG (reference sequence). V was trimmed by 4 bases and J by 2 bases, leaving 12 bases between them.

The CDR3 nucleotides are TGTGCCAGCAGTTTACTTAGTCCTTCCTATAGCACAGATACGCAGTATTTT. It translates to CASSLLSPSYSTDTQYF. This rearrangement joins TRBV27 to TRBJ2-3; D gene uncertain. This CDR3 has 17 residues. The germline gives CDR1 MNHEY, CDR2 SMNVEV (reference sequence). V lost 2 bases and J lost 0, with 15 bases in between.

The chain carries TRBV7-2 and TRBJ2-3; possibly TRBD2 for D (5 bases). Germline CDR1 reads SGHTA; CDR2 reads FQGNSA. The length of the CDR3 is 14 residues. V was clipped by 3 bases and J by 5 bases, with 12 bases between them. This CDR3 reads CASSFGLAGDTQYF. In DNA, the CDR3 is TGTGCCAGCAGCTTCGGGCTCGCGGGAGATACGCAGTATTTT.

The J gene is TRBJ1-5, the V gene TRBV6-1; 8 bases map to TRBD1. Germline trimming cut 1 base from V and 7 bases from J; bases unmatched to any gene: 6. The V gene's germline CDR1 is MNHNS and CDR2 SASEGT. CDR3 length: 15 residues. CDR3 nucleotides: TGTGCCAGCAGTGAAGTCGACAGGGGTCCCCAGCCCCAGCATTTT. Translation gives CASSEVDRGPQPQHF.

The CDR3 sequence: CASSFSTGGADTGELFF. CDR3 sequence (DNA): TGCGCCAGCAGCTTCTCCACAGGGGGCGCGGACACCGGGGAGCTGTTTTTT. This sequence joins TRBV5-1 and TRBJ2-2; TRBD1 matches 9 bases. V lost 2 bases to trimming and J lost 3 bases; unmatched junction nucleotides: 8. There are 17 residues in the CDR3. CDR1 and CDR2 (germline): SGHRS, YFSETQ.

This chain uses TRBV2 with TRBJ2-6, with 11 bases fitting TRBD2. V lost 3 bases and J lost 3; bases outside the gene matches: 19. This CDR3 is built from 22 residues. Germline CDR1 reads SNHLY; CDR2 reads FYNNEI. CDR3: CASSDPFARNSGRARGANVLTF. The DNA for the CDR3 is TGTGCCAGCAGTGATCCCTTTGCGAGGAATAGCGGGAGGGCCCGTGGGGCCAACGTCCTGACTTTC.